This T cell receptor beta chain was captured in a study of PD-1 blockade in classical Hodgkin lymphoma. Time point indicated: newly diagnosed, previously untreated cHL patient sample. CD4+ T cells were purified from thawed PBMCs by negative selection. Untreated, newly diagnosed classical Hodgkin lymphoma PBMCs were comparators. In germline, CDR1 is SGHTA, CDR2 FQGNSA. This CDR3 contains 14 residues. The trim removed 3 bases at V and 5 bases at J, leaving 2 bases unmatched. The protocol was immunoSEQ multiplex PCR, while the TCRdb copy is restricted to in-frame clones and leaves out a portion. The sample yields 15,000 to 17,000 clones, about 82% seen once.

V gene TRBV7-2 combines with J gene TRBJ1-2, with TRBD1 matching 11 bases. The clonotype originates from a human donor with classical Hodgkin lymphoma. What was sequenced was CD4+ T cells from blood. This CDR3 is CASSLGQGEYGYTF. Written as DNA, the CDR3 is TGTGCCAGCAGCTTGGGACAGGGGGAGTATGGCTACACCTTC.